This entry lists 18 T cell receptor beta chains sequenced from one sample in a study of T cells after yellow fever vaccination. Each CDR3 protein gets one entry after TCRdb re-called the 5' RACE reads with MiXCR. The repertoire holds about 310,000 distinct CDR3 sequences, about 3.5% seen once, with about a quarter in the top ten. Source: PBMCs, taken on the day of the yellow fever booster vaccination. Receptor source: a man younger than 35 who received the YFV17D yellow fever vaccine.

Details on this clonotype: An end of the junction does not agree with germline; a read error may underlie this. This chain connects TRBV20-1 to TRBJ2-3, with 9 bases identical to TRBD2. The germline CDR1 and CDR2 sequences are DFQATT and SNEGSKA (reference sequence). This CDR3 is built from 14 residues. The CDR3 sequence: CCARLAGLTDTQYF. For the CDR3, the DNA is TGCTGTGCTCGGCTAGCGGGGTTAACAGATACGCAGTATTTT.

There are many counts of this clonotype. The rearrangement links TRBV12-3 or TRBV12-4 to TRBJ1-6; no clear D. The V end was cut by 10 bases, the J end by 9 bases, with 13 bases between. The CDR3 has 12 residues. CDR3 residues: CATAAWGSPLHF. CDR3 DNA sequence: TGTGCCACCGCAGCTTGGGGTTCACCCCTCCACTTT.

This clonotype was recorded at least ten times. The V call is TRBV20-1, the J call TRBJ2-5, with TRBD1 as a possible D gene (6 bases). Germline CDR1 DFQATT, CDR2 SNEGSKA (reference sequence). V lost 1 base and J lost 4, with 19 bases in between. This CDR3 is 16 amino acids long. Written as DNA, the CDR3 is TGCAGTGCTAGAGGCCCGGGCAGGGGAATGGGAGAGACCCAGTACTTC. Translated: CSARGPGRGMGETQYF.

This clonotype was counted at least ten times. This sequence joins TRBV7-8 and TRBJ2-7, with D perhaps given as TRBD1 or TRBD2 (5 bases each). This CDR3 is 13 amino acids long. In germline, CDR1 is SGHVS, CDR2 FQNEAQ. V was cut by 2 bases and J by 6 bases, with 11 bases left in between. CDR3 bases: TGTGCCAGCAGCTTACCATCGGGGCCCGAGCAGTACTTC. This gives the protein CASSLPSGPEQYF.

At least ten counts were recorded for this clonotype. The chain carries TRBV5-1 and TRBJ2-3; tentative D call: TRBD2 (7 bases). The germline V and J ends were trimmed by 2 bases and 8 bases, with 15 bases remaining between them. This CDR3 is 14 amino acids long. Germline CDR1 SGHRS, CDR2 YFSETQ. CDR3 DNA: TGCGCCAGCAGCTTTGTGGCGGGGGCCCCTACGCAGTATTTT. Its translation is CASSFVAGAPTQYF.

This sequence joins TRBV23-1 and TRBJ2-7, with 8 bases aligning to TRBD1. TRBV23-1 has ORF status, its function being uncertain. V lost 3 bases, J lost 2 bases, and 12 bases stayed unmatched. The CDR3 spans 17 residues. This CDR3 is CASSHPRTGRPAYEQYV. The CDR3 DNA reads TGCGCCAGCAGTCACCCCCGGACAGGGAGGCCGGCCTACGAGCAGTACGTC.

This clonotype was observed a few times. This CDR3 is CASSRQDSRNTEAFF. The CDR3 DNA reads TGTGCCAGCAGCCGACAGGATTCTAGGAACACTGAAGCTTTCTTT. The rearrangement uses TRBV6-6 and TRBJ1-1; TRBD1 is a possible D gene (6 bases). CDR3 length: 15 residues. Germline-derived CDR1 and CDR2 are MNHNY and SVGAGI (reference sequence). Trimming took 6 bases from V and 1 from J, leaving 15 bases between them.

At least ten counts were recorded for this clonotype. The chain joins TRBV15 to TRBJ2-4; D is ambiguous. The V and J ends lost 6 bases and 3 bases respectively, with 6 bases between them. The CDR3 has 12 amino acids. Germline CDR1 and CDR2: LNHNV and YYDKDF (reference sequence). Here the CDR3 DNA reads TGTGCCACCAGGTCGGGCAAAAACATTCAGTACTTC. Translated, it gives CATRSGKNIQYF.

This clonotype was seen more than once but under ten times. The J gene is TRBJ2-7, the V gene TRBV7-2, with a tentative D call TRBD1 (6 bases). Trimming removed 6 bases from V and 0 bases from J, with 12 bases in between. Germline V gives CDR1 SGHTA, CDR2 FQGNSA. This CDR3 is 14 amino acids long. For the CDR3, the DNA is TGTGCCAGCAGTTTCTCCAGGGGCTCCTACGAGCAGTACTTC. Amino acids: CASSFSRGSYEQYF.

This clonotype has a count of ten or more. This sequence joins TRBV9 and TRBJ2-3; no reliable D call. Trimming shortened V by 2 bases and J by 5 bases, and 15 bases separated the two germline ends. CDR1 is SGDLS, CDR2 YYNGEE, per germline. The CDR3 is 15 residues long. CDR3 nucleotides: TGTGCCAGCAGCGTCGGGCCCCAAGGCGGAGATACGCAGTATTTT. This sequence encodes CASSVGPQGGDTQYF. Using reference TRBV9 and TRBJ2-3 for the parts outside the CDR3, the full variable domain is DSGVTQTPKHLITATGQRVTLRCSPRSGDLSVYWYQQSLDQGLQFLIQYYNGEERAKGNILERFSAQQFPDLHSELNLSSLELGDSALYFCASSVGPQGGDTQYFGPGTRLTVL.

This CDR3 reads CASSLEHAPYEQYV. CDR3 DNA: TGCGCCAGCAGCTTGGAACACGCGCCATACGAGCAGTACGTC. J is TRBJ2-7 and V is TRBV5-1; D gene unclear. The germline V gene has CDR1 SGHRS and CDR2 YFSETQ. V was shortened by 0 bases and J by 4 bases, with 11 bases between the two germline ends. The CDR3 is 14 amino acids.

The chain has TRBV6-1 and TRBJ2-4; 10 bases agree with TRBD1. Per the germline V gene, CDR1 is MNHNS and CDR2 is SASEGT. The CDR3 is 14 amino acids. After removal of 0 bases from V and 7 bases from J, the junction contained 0 bases not matched to a gene. The CDR3 region has the DNA TGTGCCAGCAGTGAAGCGGACAGGGGGAACATTCAGTACTTC. Translation: CASSEADRGNIQYF.

This clonotype was seen repeatedly, ten times or more. The chain recombines TRBV30 with TRBJ1-2; D remains ambiguous. CDR1 and CDR2 from the germline V gene are GTSNPN and SVGIG (reference sequence). V was shortened by 3 bases and J by 4 bases, with 9 bases between the two germline ends. The CDR3 spans 12 residues. The CDR3 region has the DNA TGTGCCTGGAGCGATGACTTCTATGGCTACACCTTC. Its translation is CAWSDDFYGYTF.

This clonotype has at least ten counts. The CDR3 DNA follows: TGCGCCAGCAGCTCCGGCAGCCCGAGTGCAGGGACGGATTCACCCCTCCACTTT. Amino acid sequence: CASSSGSPSAGTDSPLHF. This chain uses TRBV5-1 with TRBJ1-6; D possibly corresponds to TRBD1 (5 bases). Germline assignment: CDR1 SGHRS and CDR2 YFSETQ. V was trimmed by 3 bases and J by 8 bases, leaving 24 bases between them. The CDR3 totals 18 residues.

This rearrangement joins TRBV15 to TRBJ2-7; 7 bases fit TRBD1. The germline gives CDR1 LNHNV, CDR2 YYDKDF (reference sequence). This CDR3 is built from 16 residues. J lost 6 bases, V lost 1 base, and 12 bases had no gene match. The CDR3 here is CATSRVTGPAGGEQYV. The DNA for the CDR3 is TGTGCCACCAGCAGAGTGACGGGCCCAGCAGGGGGCGAGCAGTACGTC.

Ten or more counts support this clonotype. The chain carries TRBV29-1 and TRBJ2-5; TRBD1 might be the D (6 bases). Trimming stripped 0 bases from V and 2 bases from J, with 7 bases between. The CDR3 has 13 amino acids. The V gene's germline CDR1 is SQVTM and CDR2 ANQGSEA. The CDR3 DNA follows: TGCAGCGTTGAAGAGGGGGCTCAAGAGACCCAGTACTTC. Translation gives CSVEEGAQETQYF.

This clonotype was counted between two and nine times. The rearrangement joins TRBV20-1 to TRBJ2-5; 10 nucleotides line up with TRBD1. The CDR3 is made up of 12 amino acids. Germline V lookup: CDR1 DFQATT, CDR2 SNEGSKA (reference sequence). CDR3 loop: CSRDRGQETQYF. CDR3 DNA sequence: TGCTCCCGGGACAGGGGCCAAGAGACCCAGTACTTC.

There are a few counts of this clonotype. The chain combines TRBV6-6 with TRBJ1-1; 7 positions agree with TRBD1. There are 15 residues in the CDR3. The V gene's germline CDR1 is MNHNY and CDR2 SVGAGI (reference sequence). The J segment lost 5 bases and the V segment lost 7 bases, leaving 13 bases of the junction unmatched. This chain's CDR3 is CASNYRDSPYTEAFF. The CDR3 DNA is TGTGCCAGCAACTATCGGGACAGCCCGTATACTGAAGCTTTCTTT.